Listed below are T cell receptor beta chains from one sample, sequenced in a study of neurological immune-mediated disorders. TCRdb recomputed calls from the 5' RACE reads with MiXCR, one row per CDR3 protein. The sample consists of 60,000 to 90,000 distinct CDR3 sequences, 9.5% to 13% of them appearing once. The sequenced sample was PBMCs. The receptors come from a man under 40 in good health. The CDR3 runs from the conserved cysteine through the conserved F or W. The order of the fields is J gene, V gene, D gene, clone size, CDR3 DNA, CDR3 protein. D genes are given only for firm matches. Where a row states a size, it is once, few, many or the class of an expanded clone; other rows omit it.

TRBJ2-7 TRBV5-1 . . TGCGCCAGCAGCTCAGGAAGCGGTTACGAGCAGTACTTC CASSSGSGYEQYF
TRBJ1-2 TRBV12-3/TRBV12-4 . many TGTGCCAGCAGTTTCGGTTATGGCTACACCTTC CASSFGYGYTF
TRBJ1-2 TRBV10-2 . . TGCGCCAGCAGTGAGTTGGGATCGTATGGCTACACCTTC CASSELGSYGYTF
TRBJ2-3 TRBV7-6 . many TGTGCCAGCAGCCAGAGAGTTGGTCCGGATACGCAGTATTTT CASSQRVGPDTQYF
TRBJ2-2 TRBV20-1 . many TGCAGTGCTAGTGGATTTCCGACCGGGGAGCTGTTTTTT CSASGFPTGELFF
TRBJ1-1 TRBV7-9 . many TGTGCCAGCAGCTTAGGACGAGGGGGACATCTGAACACTGAAGCTTTCTTT CASSLGRGGHLNTEAFF
TRBJ1-2 TRBV7-8 . many TGTGCCAGCAGCTTAGCGCAGGGATGGGCCTATGGCTACACCTTC CASSLAQGWAYGYTF
TRBJ2-3 TRBV2 . many TGTGCCAGCAGTACCGGAGCCACTCCAGATACGCAGTATTTT CASSTGATPDTQYF
TRBJ1-1 TRBV12-3/TRBV12-4 . many TGTGCCAGCAGTTTTGGTCAGAACACTGAAGCTTTCTTT CASSFGQNTEAFF
TRBJ1-4 TRBV29-1 . many TGCAGCGTTGTTGATGCAACTAATGAAAAACTGTTTTTT CSVVDATNEKLFF
TRBJ2-2 TRBV7-9 . many TGTGCCAGCAGGTCCCCCATGAGGTCGAACACCGGGGAGCTGTTTTTT CASRSPMRSNTGELFF